This T cell receptor (beta chain) derives from a study of T cells in Graves' hyperthyroidism and ophthalmopathy (dated by TCRdb to between 2019 and 2020). Looking at the study overall: Peripheral blood samples were taken at the time of initial diagnosis, prior to any treatment. Prospective prediction of ophthalmopathy was tested in an independent validation cohort consisting of 18 hyperthyroidism patients and some 15 patients who later progressed to ophthalmopathy. Thyroid tissue and blood T-cell repertoires from six Graves' hyperthyroidism patients were also compared in the study. The paper describes TCR Vbeta CDR3 sequencing of roughly 130 peripheral blood samples, made up of approximately 40 ophthalmopathy patients, approximately 76 hyperthyroidism patients and 17 progressor patients. To identify TCR V-J signatures that set the groups apart, the researchers used a discovery cohort of about a hundred patients, made up of 40 to 45 with Graves' ophthalmopathy and some 60 with stable Graves' hyperthyroidism. Once sampling was done, hyperthyroidism patients were given methimazole at a starting dose of 30 mg daily, whereas ophthalmopathy patients were given high-dose intravenous methylprednisolone. The approximately 100 discovery patients were randomly divided into training and test sets at a 7:3 ratio. Summary of the overall study and its limitations: No statistical method was used to set the sample size in advance, and investigators knew the group allocation. In cross-validation, a model built on a 13 V-J signature told ophthalmopathy apart from stable hyperthyroidism with 87.88% sensitivity and roughly 81% specificity, and in testing the same model reached 80%/75%. In validation, the model predicted progression to ophthalmopathy a median of around 6.5 months before onset, with over 55% sensitivity and roughly 79% specificity. Blood samples also contained most of the expanded thyroid clonotypes (frequency above 0.001), which suggests that blood repertoires may reflect thyroid immune responses.

Stable Graves' hyperthyroidism was defined as no progression to ophthalmopathy during 18 months of follow-up. The hyperthyroidism patients were between 18 and 65 years old and newly diagnosed, with a disease duration of less than 2 months. Any patient with an uncontrolled infection, another autoimmune disease, pregnancy or lactation was excluded. Diagnoses relied on clinical symptoms, serum thyroxine and TRAb, thyroid ultrasound and orbital computed tomography. PBMCs were separated from roughly 9.3 ml of fresh peripheral blood using Ficoll-Paque density gradient centrifugation. Total RNA was extracted with Trizol reagent, and quality was checked on an Agilent 2100 Bioanalyzer. TCR beta CDR3 regions were amplified from RNA transcripts. The TCR CDR3 was subjected to a first round of RT-PCR using the HTBI primer set and the Qiagen OneStep RT-PCR kit. Libraries were constructed in a second round of multiplex PCR, after which size selection and purification were performed. The libraries were sequenced on an Illumina HiSeq2000 using paired-end 100 bp reads. On the authors' methods: SOAPnuke was used to process the raw data, removing reads that contained adapters or uncalled bases, had a mean Phred below 15, or lacked an exact match to the constant primer or identifier. High-quality paired reads were merged using COPE v1.2.5, and each unique nucleotide sequence was defined as a clonotype. Clonotypes were aligned to IMGT TRBV, TRBD and TRBJ reference segments using MiTCR v1.1. The analysis included only V-J combinations with a frequency above 0.0001, which together covered roughly 99% of the repertoires. A TCS score was defined as the ratio between F50 (clonal expansion) and ExV (chaos), using BLOSUM62-based TCRdist between CDR3 peptides within each V-J. Welch's t-statistics and random forest reduced some 510 V-J features to roughly 13, which were used in a naive Bayes classifier (R e1071). Using fastp at Q25 and MiXCR, TCRdb reprocessed the public reads and kept productive beta chains. Records with the same CDR3 protein are collapsed into one entry carrying the most frequent genes and DNA. The V and J calls were determined by TCRdb, not by the authors. Counted in this sample were 550,000 to 650,000 distinct CDR3 sequences; 12% to 15% of them appeared once. The ten biggest clones cover about 14% of the sample.

This clonotype has ten or more counts. Its specific antigen is unknown. The input lacks base qualities; no much larger clone sits a single base away. The sequence derives from a woman in her thirties or forties with Graves' hyperthyroidism. Input material: blood.

CDR3 protein: CASSYPGQGNTEAFF. The sequenced DNA: TGTGCCAGCAGTTACCCCGGACAGGGGAACACTGAAGCTTTCTTT. The chain joins TRBV6-1 to TRBJ1-1, with 8 junctional bases fitting TRBD1. Looking up the germline V gene yields CDR1 MNHNS and CDR2 SASEGT. The cysteine opens and the phenylalanine closes a CDR3 of 15 amino acids. Only the CDR3 portion is preserved as DNA: 45 bases, with reading frame beginning at the first base. Trimming leaves V shorter by 5 bases and J shorter by 1 base, with the junction holding 6 bases beyond the gene matches.